This T cell receptor (beta chain) was documented in a study of blood T cell repertoires in COVID-19. The wider study: Samples came from the United States, Italy and Spain, spanning acute and convalescent COVID-19. PBMCs, B-cell-depleted T cells, or T cells provided the cDNA or gDNA that made up the material.

Germline V gene lookup returns CDR1 LGHNA and CDR2 YNFKEQ. CDR3 length: 16 amino acids. The V end lost 0 bases, the J end lost 2 bases, and 13 bases lay between the germline ends. Data came from immunoSEQ multiplex PCR; TCRdb stores just in-frame clones and leaves some out. The data contain some 380,000 clones, 90% of them singletons. The source of this sequence is a man aged 18 to 29 with active or convalescent COVID-19. Sequencing was performed on peripheral blood. The chain combines TRBV4-2 with TRBJ1-2; tentative D call: TRBD1 (6 bases). DNA of the CDR3: TGTGCCAGCAGCCAAGATCCACAGACAGGCAACTATGGCTACACCTTC. Protein sequence: CASSQDPQTGNYGYTF.